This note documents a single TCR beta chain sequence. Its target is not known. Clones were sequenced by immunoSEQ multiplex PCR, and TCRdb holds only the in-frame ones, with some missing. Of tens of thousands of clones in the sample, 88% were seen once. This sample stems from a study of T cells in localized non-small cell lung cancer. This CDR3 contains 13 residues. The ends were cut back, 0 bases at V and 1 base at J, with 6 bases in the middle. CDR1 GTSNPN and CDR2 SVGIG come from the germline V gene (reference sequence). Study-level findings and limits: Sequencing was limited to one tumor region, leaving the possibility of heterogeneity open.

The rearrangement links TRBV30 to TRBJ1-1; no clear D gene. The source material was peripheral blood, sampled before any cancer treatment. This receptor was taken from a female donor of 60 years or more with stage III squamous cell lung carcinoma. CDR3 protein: CAWSVGGNTEAFF. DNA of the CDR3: TGTGCCTGGAGTGTTGGTGGGAACACTGAAGCTTTCTTT. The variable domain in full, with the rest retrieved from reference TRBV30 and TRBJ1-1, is SQTIHQWPATLVQPVGSPLSLECTVEGTSNPNLYWYRQAAGRGLQLLFYSVGIGQISSEVPQNLSASRPQDRQFILSSKKLLLSDSGFYLCAWSVGGNTEAFFGQGTRLTVV.